The source of this TCR beta chain is a study of cytotoxic CD8 clonotypes in ibrutinib-treated CLL. Study overall: Mean per-sample yields comprised around 230,000 productive templates and tens of thousands of productive rearrangements.

This clone was counted between two and nine times. The antigen is unknown. Study-level points and caveats: Once treatment began, public clonotypes, which were uncommon, contracted or stayed stable.

This table comes from immunoSEQ multiplex PCR, and its TCRdb copy is limited to in-frame clones, with some not included. The data hold roughly 53,000 clones, with 50% to 70% observed a single time. Cryopreserved PBMCs supplied around 1.8 micrograms of genomic DNA for TCR beta libraries. CDR3 size: 18 residues. The J segment lost 0 bases and the V segment lost 3 bases, leaving 4 bases of the junction unmatched. Germline loops: CDR1 MDHEN, CDR2 SYDVKM. The TCR originated in a human donor with chronic lymphocytic leukemia. Sample: PBMCs, taken at disease progression, from a patient treated with ibrutinib. The V and J genes are TRBV28 and TRBJ2-1, with 14 bases identical to TRBD2. CDR3 sequence (DNA): TGTGCCAGCAGTTTCGGGACTAGCGGGGGTAGCTCCTACAATGAGCAGTTCTTC. It translates to CASSFGTSGGSSYNEQFF.